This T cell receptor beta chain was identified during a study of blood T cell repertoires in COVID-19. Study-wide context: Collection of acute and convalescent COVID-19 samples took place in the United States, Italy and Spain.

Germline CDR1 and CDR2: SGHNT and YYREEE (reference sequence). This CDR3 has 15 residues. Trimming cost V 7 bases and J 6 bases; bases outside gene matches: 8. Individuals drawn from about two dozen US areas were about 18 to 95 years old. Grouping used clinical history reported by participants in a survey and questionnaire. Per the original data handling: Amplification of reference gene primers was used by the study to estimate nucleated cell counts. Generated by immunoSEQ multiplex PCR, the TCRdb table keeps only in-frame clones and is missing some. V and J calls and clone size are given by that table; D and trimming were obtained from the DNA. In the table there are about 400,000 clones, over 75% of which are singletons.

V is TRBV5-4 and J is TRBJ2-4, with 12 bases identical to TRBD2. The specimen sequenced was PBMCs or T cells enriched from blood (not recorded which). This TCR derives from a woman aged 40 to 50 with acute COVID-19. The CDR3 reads CASSLAGGQGNIQYF. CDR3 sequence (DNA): TGTGCCAGCTCGCTAGCGGGGGGGCAAGGAAACATTCAGTACTTC. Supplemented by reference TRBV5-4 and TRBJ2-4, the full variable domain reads ETGVTQSPTHLIKTRGQQVTLRCSSQSGHNTVSWYQQALGQGPQFIFQYYREEENGRGNFPPRFSGLQFPNYSSELNVNALELDDSALYLCASSLAGGQGNIQYFGAGTRLSVL.